The T cell receptor beta chain under discussion was sequenced for a study of somatic mutations in cytotoxic T cells in rheumatoid arthritis. CDR3 length: 14 residues. Germline V gene data show CDR1 as WSHSY and CDR2 as SAAADI. Losses at the gene ends were 4 bases for V and 4 bases for J; bases not matched to a gene: 3. The investigators isolated CD4+ and CD8+ cells by positive magnetic bead selection and checked their purity by flow cytometry. Clones were sequenced by immunoSEQ multiplex PCR, and TCRdb holds only the in-frame ones, with some missing. The sample yields tens of thousands of clones, 80% to 85% seen once.

The sequencing sample was made of CD8+ T cells sorted from blood. The sequence came from an adult with rheumatoid arthritis. This chain joins TRBV10-2 and TRBJ2-5; TRBD2 aligns across 10 bases. The CDR3 DNA reads as TGCGCCAGCAGTGCGGTAGCGGGAGGAGAGACCCAGTACTTC. This codes for CASSAVAGGETQYF.